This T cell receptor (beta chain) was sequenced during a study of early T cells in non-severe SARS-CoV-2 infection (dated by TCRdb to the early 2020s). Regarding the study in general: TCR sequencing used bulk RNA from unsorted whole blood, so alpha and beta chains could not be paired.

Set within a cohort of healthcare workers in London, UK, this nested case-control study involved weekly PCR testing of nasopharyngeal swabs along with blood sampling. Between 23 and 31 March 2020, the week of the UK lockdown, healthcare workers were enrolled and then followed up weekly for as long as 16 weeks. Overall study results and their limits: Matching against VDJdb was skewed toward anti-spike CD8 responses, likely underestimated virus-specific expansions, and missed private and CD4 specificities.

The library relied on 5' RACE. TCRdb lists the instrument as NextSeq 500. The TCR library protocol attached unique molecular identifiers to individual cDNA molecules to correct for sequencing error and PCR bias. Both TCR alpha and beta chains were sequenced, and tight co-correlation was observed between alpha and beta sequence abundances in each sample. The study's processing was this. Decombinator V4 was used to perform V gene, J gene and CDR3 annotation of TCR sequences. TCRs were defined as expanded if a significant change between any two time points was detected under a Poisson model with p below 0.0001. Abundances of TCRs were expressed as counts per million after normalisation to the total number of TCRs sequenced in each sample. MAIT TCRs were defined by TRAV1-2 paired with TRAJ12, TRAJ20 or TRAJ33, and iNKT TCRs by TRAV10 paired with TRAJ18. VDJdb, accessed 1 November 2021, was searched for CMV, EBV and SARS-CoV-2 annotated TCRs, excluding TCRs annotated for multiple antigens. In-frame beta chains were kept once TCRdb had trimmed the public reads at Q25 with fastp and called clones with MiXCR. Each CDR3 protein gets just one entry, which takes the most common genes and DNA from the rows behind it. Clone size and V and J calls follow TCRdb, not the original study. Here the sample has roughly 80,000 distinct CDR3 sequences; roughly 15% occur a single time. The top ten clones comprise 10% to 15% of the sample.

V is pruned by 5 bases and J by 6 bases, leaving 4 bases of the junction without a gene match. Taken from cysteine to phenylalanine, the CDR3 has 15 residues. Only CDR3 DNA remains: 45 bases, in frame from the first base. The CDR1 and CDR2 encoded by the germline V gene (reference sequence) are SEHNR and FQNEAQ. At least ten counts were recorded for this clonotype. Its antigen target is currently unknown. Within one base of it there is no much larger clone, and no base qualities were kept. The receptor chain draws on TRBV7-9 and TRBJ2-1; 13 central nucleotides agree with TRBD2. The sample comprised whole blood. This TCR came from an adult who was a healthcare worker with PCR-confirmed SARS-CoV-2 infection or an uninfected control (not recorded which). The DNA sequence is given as TGTGCCAGCAGCCCCGGGACTAGCGGGACCAATGAGCAGTTCTTC. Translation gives CASSPGTSGTNEQFF.